This T cell receptor (beta chain) was documented in a study of blood T cell repertoires in COVID-19. Study background: Samples of COVID-19 (acute and convalescent) were obtained from the United States, Italy and Spain.

Method: immunoSEQ multiplex PCR; TCRdb's copy keeps in-frame clones and lacks some. The sample contains about 240,000 clones, roughly nine tenths of which appear only once. The V end lost 6 bases, the J end lost 8 bases, and 10 bases lay between the germline ends. CDR1 and CDR2 (germline): SNHLY, FYNNEI. The CDR3 length is 12 residues. This clonotype originated in a man aged 55-75 years who had recovered from COVID-19. Material for sequencing was peripheral blood. The chain recombines TRBV2 with TRBJ1-4; possibly TRBD1 for D (5 bases). For the CDR3, the DNA is TGTGCCAGCAGGACAGACAGAGAAAAACTGTTTTTT. This encodes CASRTDREKLFF.